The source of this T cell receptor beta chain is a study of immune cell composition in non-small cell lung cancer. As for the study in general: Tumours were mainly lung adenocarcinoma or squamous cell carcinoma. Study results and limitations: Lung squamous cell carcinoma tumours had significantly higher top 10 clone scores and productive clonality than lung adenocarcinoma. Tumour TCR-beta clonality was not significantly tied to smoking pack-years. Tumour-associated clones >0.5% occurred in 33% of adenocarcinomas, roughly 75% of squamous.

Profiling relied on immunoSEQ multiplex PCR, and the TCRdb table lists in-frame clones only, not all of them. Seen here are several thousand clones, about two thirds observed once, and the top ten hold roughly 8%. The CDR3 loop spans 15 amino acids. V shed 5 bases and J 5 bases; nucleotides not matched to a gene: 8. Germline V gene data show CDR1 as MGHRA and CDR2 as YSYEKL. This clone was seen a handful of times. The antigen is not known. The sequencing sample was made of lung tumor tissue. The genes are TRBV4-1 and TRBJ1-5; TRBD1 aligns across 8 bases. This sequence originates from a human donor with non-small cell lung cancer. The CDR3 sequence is CASSKRTGWDQPQHF. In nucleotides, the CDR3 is TGCGCCAGCAGCAAACGGACAGGGTGGGATCAGCCCCAGCATTTT.